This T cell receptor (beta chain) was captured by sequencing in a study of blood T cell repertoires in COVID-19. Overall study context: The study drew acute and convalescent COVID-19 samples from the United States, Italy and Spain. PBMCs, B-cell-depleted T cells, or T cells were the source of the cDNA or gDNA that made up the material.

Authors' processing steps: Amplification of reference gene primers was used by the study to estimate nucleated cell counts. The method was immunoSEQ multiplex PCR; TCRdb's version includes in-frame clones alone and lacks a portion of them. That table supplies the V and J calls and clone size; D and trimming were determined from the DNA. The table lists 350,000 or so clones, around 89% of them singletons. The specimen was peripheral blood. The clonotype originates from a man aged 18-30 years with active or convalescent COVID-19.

The CDR3, as DNA: TGTGCCAGCAGTGTGGACAAGAACACTGAAGCTTTCTTT. Translated: CASSVDKNTEAFF. V and J are TRBV2 and TRBJ1-1; a weak D match, TRBD1 (5 bases). CDR1 and CDR2 from the germline V gene are SNHLY and FYNNEI. The CDR3 is 13 amino acids. Trimming took off 4 bases at V and 1 base at J, with 7 bases between the two ends.